Listed below are T cell receptor beta chains from one sample, sequenced in a study of CD8 T cells in ankylosing spondylitis. TCRdb re-derived calls from the 5' RACE reads in MiXCR, one entry per CDR3 protein. The data show 800,000 to 900,000 distinct CDR3 sequences, about an eighth seen once. The specimen sequenced was blood, either unsorted or a sorted T cell fraction (not recorded which). These receptors were taken from a male donor with ankylosing spondylitis. Each CDR3 is given with its conserved first and last residue. D genes are given only for firm matches. A clone size is listed for some rows: how often the clone was seen (once, few, many), or a class if it is expanded.

D gene	V gene	J gene	clone size	CDR3 protein	CDR3 DNA
TRBD2	TRBV5-1	TRBJ2-7	.	CASSAGGPGEQYF	TGCGCCAGCAGCGCGGGAGGGCCGGGGGAGCAGTACTTC
TRBD1	TRBV29-1	TRBJ2-3	many	CSVDLDRGADTQYF	TGCAGCGTTGACCTCGACAGGGGGGCAGATACGCAGTATTTT
.	TRBV20-1	TRBJ1-4	many	CSARDSQGNEKLFF	TGCAGTGCTAGAGATTCCCAGGGGAATGAAAAACTGTTTTTT
TRBD1	TRBV20-1	TRBJ1-2	.	CSAVPGQGAYYGYTF	TGCAGTGCGGTCCCGGGACAGGGGGCTTACTATGGCTACACCTTC
.	TRBV9	TRBJ1-1	.	CASSPQSLRTEAFF	TGTGCCAGCAGCCCCCAGTCTCTAAGGACTGAAGCTTTCTTT
.	TRBV7-2	TRBJ2-2	many	CASSLLNVRDTGELFF	TGTGCCAGCAGCTTACTTAACGTCCGGGACACCGGGGAGCTGTTTTTT
.	TRBV15	TRBJ1-5	.	CATSRDIRGNQPQHF	TGTGCCACCAGCAGAGATATCCGGGGAAATCAGCCCCAGCATTTT
.	TRBV20-1	TRBJ1-1	.	CSASKRGSDTEAFF	TGCAGTGCTAGCAAGCGGGGGAGTGACACTGAAGCTTTCTTT
.	TRBV5-5	TRBJ2-3	few	CASTTGFTDTQYF	TGTGCCAGCACCACGGGGTTCACAGATACGCAGTATTTT
TRBD1	TRBV7-2	TRBJ1-1	.	CASSFQGVEAFF	TGTGCCAGCAGCTTTCAGGGGGTTGAAGCTTTCTTT
TRBD1	TRBV7-9	TRBJ1-1	.	CASSSITWTGMEAEAFF	TGTGCCAGCAGCTCGATAACCTGGACAGGGATGGAAGCTGAAGCTTTCTTT
.	TRBV20-1	TRBJ1-2	.	CSALLGTHYGYTF	TGCAGTGCCCTCCTGGGGACCCACTATGGCTACACCTTC
TRBD2	TRBV4-1	TRBJ2-3	.	CASSQTTSGGADTQYF	TGCGCCAGCAGCCAAACGACTAGTGGGGGGGCAGATACGCAGTATTTT
.	TRBV18	TRBJ2-5	.	CASSPPSGPTTRYF	TGTGCCAGCTCACCACCGTCAGGCCCCACAACCCGGTACTTC
.	TRBV20-1	TRBJ1-5	.	CSARVPGRKNQPQHF	TGCAGTGCTAGAGTACCGGGACGGAAGAATCAGCCCCAGCATTTT
TRBD2	TRBV5-6	TRBJ2-3	few	CASTLKGLESTDTQYF	TGTGCCAGCACCCTGAAAGGACTAGAGAGCACAGATACGCAGTATTTT
TRBD1	TRBV20-1	TRBJ1-1	.	CSARGPTGKAEAFF	TGCAGTGCTAGAGGGCCGACAGGGAAAGCTGAAGCTTTCTTT
TRBD1	TRBV2	TRBJ1-2	.	CASKQGEGYGYTF	TGTGCCAGCAAACAGGGGGAAGGGTATGGCTACACCTTC
.	TRBV20-1	TRBJ1-5	.	CSARALGQRNQPQHF	TGCAGTGCTAGAGCTCTCGGGCAGCGCAATCAGCCCCAGCATTTT
TRBD2	TRBV29-1	TRBJ2-3	many	CSVGTSVHTDTQYF	TGCAGCGTCGGGACTAGCGTTCACACAGATACGCAGTATTTT
TRBD2	TRBV5-1	TRBJ2-1	few	CASSFRAGANNEQFF	TGCGCCAGCAGCTTTAGGGCGGGAGCGAACAATGAGCAGTTCTTC
.	TRBV6-2/TRBV6-3	TRBJ2-3	.	CASSYFRGSTDTQYF	TGTGCCAGCAGTTACTTTAGGGGGAGCACAGATACGCAGTATTTT
.	TRBV12-5	TRBJ1-5	few	CASGLRPNQPQHF	TGTGCTAGTGGTTTGAGGCCAAATCAGCCCCAGCATTTT
TRBD2	TRBV12-5	TRBJ2-1	.	CASGLVIAGVGYNEQFF	TGTGCTAGTGGTTTGGTAATAGCGGGAGTCGGCTACAATGAGCAGTTCTTC
.	TRBV6-2/TRBV6-3	TRBJ2-1	few	CASSYSGRNEQFF	TGTGCCAGCAGTTACTCGGGGCGCAATGAGCAGTTCTTC
.	TRBV20-1	TRBJ2-1	.	CSAPGTRYNEQFF	TGCAGTGCTCCCGGGACCAGATACAATGAGCAGTTCTTC
TRBD1	TRBV10-3	TRBJ2-1	few	CATGQYYNEQFF	TGTGCCACGGGACAGTACTACAATGAGCAGTTCTTC
.	TRBV5-4	TRBJ1-2	few	CASSVDGPGYGYTF	TGTGCCAGCAGCGTCGACGGGCCTGGTTATGGCTACACCTTC
.	TRBV9	TRBJ2-1	few	CASSVGGAAYNEQFF	TGTGCCAGCAGCGTAGGTGGGGCCGCGTACAATGAGCAGTTCTTC
.	TRBV20-1	TRBJ1-2	few	CSAVGRRANYGYTF	TGCAGTGCTGTCGGGAGGAGGGCTAACTATGGCTACACCTTC
TRBD2	TRBV28	TRBJ2-1	.	CASSQAGGPSYNEQFF	TGTGCCAGCAGTCAAGCGGGAGGCCCTTCCTACAATGAGCAGTTCTTC
TRBD2	TRBV12-3/TRBV12-4	TRBJ2-1	few	CASSSATSGEDNEQFF	TGTGCCAGCAGTTCAGCTACTAGCGGGGAGGACAATGAGCAGTTCTTC
.	TRBV19	TRBJ2-3	.	CASSSRFFDTQYF	TGTGCCAGTAGTTCAAGATTCTTTGATACGCAGTATTTT
TRBD1	TRBV10-3	TRBJ1-4	.	CATGRGRDEKLFF	TGTGCCACCGGCAGGGGGCGTGATGAAAAACTGTTTTTT
TRBD1	TRBV29-1	TRBJ2-5	few	CSVKGQGGGGETQYF	TGCAGCGTCAAAGGACAGGGGGGAGGGGGAGAGACCCAGTACTTC
.	TRBV5-1	TRBJ2-3	many	CASSWMTVSSTDTQYF	TGCGCCAGCAGCTGGATGACTGTCTCTAGCACAGATACGCAGTATTTT